One sample yielded the 28 T cell receptor beta chains listed below, sequenced in a study of CD8 T cells in Susac syndrome. When the RNA was reverse transcribed, random hexamers were used with an input of roughly 0.5 to 1 ug. MiXCR, run by TCRdb on the immunoSEQ multiplex PCR reads, gives a single entry per CDR3 protein. Altogether a few hundred thousand distinct CDR3 sequences are present, roughly 95% being singletons, with the ten largest covering 0.07% to 0.09%. Sequenced input: CD4+ T cells from PBMCs. These receptors were taken from a human donor with multiple sclerosis.

The chain couples TRBV9 to TRBJ1-2; 10 nucleotides align to TRBD1. The CDR3 has 15 amino acids. Germline V CDR1 and CDR2: SGDLS, YYNGEE. After removal of 0 bases from V and 6 bases from J, the junction contained 5 bases not matched to a gene. The CDR3 loop is CASSVALGQGNGYTF. The CDR3 DNA reads as TGTGCCAGCAGCGTAGCTTTGGGACAGGGGAATGGCTACACCTTC.

The chain carries TRBV11-2 and TRBJ2-1; 11 bases agree with TRBD2. The germline gives CDR1 SGHAT, CDR2 FQNNGV. V lost 9 bases to trimming and J lost 0 bases; unmatched junction nucleotides: 10. The CDR3 is 17 amino acids. CDR3 residues: CASKPLAGGSSYNEQFF. The CDR3 nucleotides are TGTGCCAGTAAGCCCCTAGCGGGGGGCAGCTCCTACAATGAGCAGTTCTTC.

This sequence joins TRBV6-2 or TRBV6-3 and TRBJ2-1; 15 nucleotides line up with TRBD2. The junction had 11 bases not matched to a gene; V was cut back by 0 bases and J by 8 bases. The CDR3 runs 19 residues. Germline CDR1 is MNHEY and CDR2 is SVGEGT. The CDR3 nucleotides read TGTGCCAGCAGTTACTCGAGGCTCGGACTAGCGGGAGGGCCGCATGAGCAGTTCTTC. Translation: CASSYSRLGLAGGPHEQFF.

The rearrangement links TRBV7-2 to TRBJ2-3; TRBD2 is a possible D gene (7 bases). The germline V and J ends were trimmed by 5 bases and 4 bases, with 16 bases remaining between them. CDR3 length equals 15 residues. Germline-derived CDR1 and CDR2 are SGHTA and FQGNSA. CDR3 sequence: CASSRQLGGADTQYF. The CDR3 bases are TGTGCCAGCAGCCGCCAACTAGGGGGGGCAGATACGCAGTATTTT.

The chain carries TRBV29-1 and TRBJ1-1; D is uncertain. The CDR3 covers 12 residues. Trimming stripped 7 bases from V and 5 bases from J, with 14 bases between. Germline CDR1 SQVTM, CDR2 ANQGSEA. CDR3 in DNA: TGCAGCGGACTTGGAAGCGGGACTGAAGCTTTCTTT. This sequence encodes CSGLGSGTEAFF.

V usage is TRBV12-3 or TRBV12-4 and J usage is TRBJ2-3; weak D call: TRBD2 (5 bases). Trimming removed 5 bases at V and 1 base at J, with 16 bases between. There are 16 residues in the CDR3. The CDR3 reads CASSASGSSGTDTQYF. In DNA, the CDR3 is TGTGCCAGCAGTGCCTCGGGGTCATCTGGCACAGATACGCAGTATTTT.

This chain uses TRBV29-1 with TRBJ2-2; TRBD2 matches 9 bases. From germline, CDR1 is SQVTM and CDR2 ANQGSEA. The CDR3 spans 14 residues. The ends lost 4 bases at V and 6 bases at J; junction bases unmatched: 6. CDR3 nucleotide sequence: TGCAGCGTTGCAGAGCGGGGGGTGGCCGGGGAGCTGTTTTTT. Amino acids: CSVAERGVAGELFF.

The genes are TRBV19 and TRBJ2-3, with D possibly matching TRBD2 (5 bases). This CDR3 is built from 14 residues. Trimming left V 6 bases short and J 4 bases short, with 14 bases between. Germline lookup yields CDR1 LNHDA and CDR2 SQIVND (reference sequence). The CDR3 protein is CASSYQRSSDTQYF. CDR3 nucleotide sequence: TGTGCCAGTAGCTATCAGCGGAGCTCAGATACGCAGTATTTT.

A few counts support this clonotype. This chain connects TRBV29-1 to TRBJ1-1, with a tentative D call TRBD1 (5 bases). CDR3 length: 15 residues. Trimming left V 7 bases short and J 7 bases short, with 25 bases between. Per the germline V gene, CDR1 is SQVTM and CDR2 is ANQGSEA. The CDR3 DNA follows: TGCAGCGCGGGGGGTCCGGGTGCTGAGAAAAGTGAAGCTTTCTTT. The encoded protein is CSAGGPGAEKSEAFF.

The V and J genes are TRBV20-1 and TRBJ2-1; possibly TRBD1 or TRBD2 for D (5 bases each). The CDR3 sequence is 16 residues long. Germline loops: CDR1 DFQATT, CDR2 SNEGSKA (reference sequence). V shed 4 bases and J shed 2 bases, with 18 bases lying between them. CDR3 sequence reads: CSATNGGVFTYNEQFF. The DNA for the CDR3 is TGCAGTGCTACAAATGGGGGAGTTTTCACCTACAATGAGCAGTTCTTC.

The chain couples TRBV29-1 to TRBJ2-3; D is uncertain. CDR1 is SQVTM and CDR2 is ANQGSEA in the germline V gene. The CDR3 has 13 residues. The CDR3 sequence: CTTVPNSGDTQYF. CDR3 DNA: TGCACCACCGTACCGAATTCGGGAGATACGCAGTATTTT.

This chain connects TRBV6-1 to TRBJ2-7; D is tentatively TRBD1 or TRBD2 (6 bases each). CDR1 is MNHNS, CDR2 SASEGT, per germline. The CDR3 runs to 13 residues. Trimming removed 6 bases from V and 7 bases from J, with 16 bases in between. The CDR3 is CASSSTGAQEQYV. Here the CDR3 DNA reads TGTGCCAGCAGCTCCACGGGGGCGCAAGAGCAGTACGTC.

J is TRBJ1-1 and V is TRBV3-1, with 7 nucleotides matching TRBD1. The germline gives CDR1 LGHDT, CDR2 YNNKEL (reference sequence). V gave up 3 bases and J gave up 1 base; unmatched junction bases: 2. The CDR3 sequence is 14 residues long. The CDR3: CASSQRQGNTEAFF. The CDR3 DNA reads TGTGCCAGCAGCCAGAGACAGGGGAACACTGAAGCTTTCTTT.

J is TRBJ2-1 and V is TRBV20-1, with D perhaps matching TRBD1 or TRBD2 (5 bases each). V lost 5 bases, J lost 10 bases, and 15 bases lay in between. Looked up from germline, CDR1 is DFQATT and CDR2 is SNEGSKA (reference sequence). The CDR3 totals 12 residues. CDR3 nucleotides: TGCAGTGCTCAAGGGGCGGGTGAAGAGCAGTTCTTC. Its translation is CSAQGAGEEQFF.

The gene calls are TRBV5-1 and TRBJ1-1, with 9 nucleotides matching TRBD1. The length of the CDR3 is 17 residues. The ends lost 2 bases at V and 4 bases at J; junction bases unmatched: 12. The germline CDR1 and CDR2 sequences are SGHRS and YFSETQ. The CDR3 region is CASSFKGTGSVGTEAFF. The CDR3 DNA reads as TGCGCCAGCAGCTTTAAGGGGACAGGGTCTGTCGGCACTGAAGCTTTCTTT.

The chain links TRBV7-2 to TRBJ1-1, with D unclear. V lost 1 base and J 9 bases, leaving 9 bases between the germline ends. Looked up from germline, CDR1 is SGHTA and CDR2 is FQGNSA. CDR3 size: 12 residues. The CDR3: CASSLVRDKAFF. In nucleotides, the CDR3 is TGTGCCAGCAGCTTAGTCCGAGATAAAGCTTTCTTT.

The chain combines TRBV12-3 or TRBV12-4 with TRBJ2-7; D may be TRBD2 (6 bases). The CDR3 is 13 residues long. Trimming cost V 2 bases and J 4 bases, with 9 bases left between them. The CDR3 region is CASSLWGEYEQYF. The CDR3, as DNA: TGTGCCAGCAGTTTATGGGGGGAGTACGAGCAGTACTTC.

The chain combines TRBV2 with TRBJ2-7; D is ambiguous. Germline assignment: CDR1 SNHLY and CDR2 FYNNEI. The CDR3 has 12 residues. V gave up 10 bases and J gave up 2 bases, with 12 bases separating them. CDR3 coding DNA: TGTGCCACCCAAGGTCCAACCTACGAGCAGTACTTC. Amino acids: CATQGPTYEQYF.

The chain has TRBV5-6 and TRBJ2-4; D gene uncertain. The CDR3 spans 12 residues. Trimming left V 2 bases short and J 6 bases short, with 6 bases between. The germline V gene has CDR1 SGHDT and CDR2 YYEEEE. The DNA of the CDR3 is TGTGCCAGCAGCTTAGCCTCAAACATTCAGTACTTC. This gives the protein CASSLASNIQYF.

The chain links TRBV20-1 to TRBJ2-7; 7 bases line up with TRBD2. The length of the CDR3 is 14 residues. The germline gives CDR1 DFQATT, CDR2 SNEGSKA (reference sequence). V dropped 6 bases and J dropped 4; count of bases not matched to a gene: 12. CDR3 protein: CSATAGVSMYEQYF. CDR3 DNA: TGCAGTGCAACCGCGGGGGTCAGTATGTACGAGCAGTACTTC.

The V gene is TRBV20-1, the J gene TRBJ2-7; weak D call: TRBD1 (5 bases). The CDR3 sequence is 12 residues long. V was clipped by 4 bases and J by 1 base, with 8 bases between them. CDR1 and CDR2 from the germline V gene are DFQATT and SNEGSKA (reference sequence). The CDR3 DNA follows: TGCAGTGCTACCCGACAGTCCTACGAGCAGTACGTC. Its translation is CSATRQSYEQYV.

The chain recombines TRBV18 with TRBJ1-1; no clear D gene. V shed 3 bases and J shed 1 base, with 9 bases lying between them. The CDR3 extends over 14 amino acids. CDR1 KGHSH and CDR2 LQKENI come from the germline V gene. In nucleotides, the CDR3 is TGTGCCAGCTCACCGGGTCAAGAGAACACTGAAGCTTTCTTT. This sequence encodes CASSPGQENTEAFF.

The chain carries TRBV3-1 and TRBJ1-2, with TRBD1 matching over 9 bases. J gave up 2 bases and V 3 bases, and 4 bases lay outside the gene matches. The CDR3 spans 15 residues. The germline V gene has CDR1 LGHDT and CDR2 YNNKEL (reference sequence). CDR3 residues: CASSQPGQGNYGYTF. Written as DNA, the CDR3 is TGTGCCAGCAGCCAGCCGGGACAGGGAAACTATGGCTACACCTTC.

The J gene is TRBJ1-1, the V gene TRBV7-2; D gene uncertain. The V end lost 5 bases, the J end lost 9 bases, and 16 bases lay between the germline ends. CDR1 and CDR2 from the germline V gene are SGHTA and FQGNSA. The CDR3 extends over 13 amino acids. DNA of the CDR3: TGTGCCAGCAGCCCCGGTGTCAGGCGCCAAGCTTTCTTT. Amino acids: CASSPGVRRQAFF.

The chain uses TRBV18 and TRBJ2-7, with 7 bases lining up with TRBD1. V lost 2 bases to trimming and J lost 1 base; unmatched junction nucleotides: 8. The CDR3 spans 16 residues. Germline V gives CDR1 KGHSH, CDR2 LQKENI. The CDR3 sequence: CASSPVSGTASYEQYF. In DNA, the CDR3 is TGTGCCAGCTCACCAGTGTCCGGGACAGCATCCTACGAGCAGTACTTC.

This chain joins TRBV4-1 and TRBJ1-2, with D unclear. Looked up from germline, CDR1 is MGHRA and CDR2 is YSYEKL. Trimming left V 0 bases short and J 0 bases short, with 5 bases between. The CDR3 is made up of 14 amino acids. This CDR3 reads CASSQDPANYGYTF. The CDR3 DNA reads as TGCGCCAGCAGCCAAGATCCGGCTAACTATGGCTACACCTTC.

V usage is TRBV4-2 and J usage is TRBJ1-2, with TRBD1 matching over 10 bases. Unmatched junction bases numbered 12, after V lost 1 base and J lost 7 bases. CDR3 length: 17 amino acids. Germline lookup yields CDR1 LGHNA and CDR2 YNFKEQ. The CDR3 DNA follows: TGTGCCAGCAGCCAAGCCCCGAGGGACAGGGGCCCCCTTGGCTACACCTTC. This encodes CASSQAPRDRGPLGYTF.

The chain recombines TRBV20-1 with TRBJ2-2; no clear D. The length of the CDR3 is 14 residues. Germline CDR1 and CDR2: DFQATT and SNEGSKA (reference sequence). Trimming stripped 3 bases from V and 3 bases from J, with 11 bases between. The DNA of the CDR3 is TGCAGTGCTAGTTCTGGGTGGGACACCGGGGAGCTGTTTTTT. Translated, it gives CSASSGWDTGELFF.